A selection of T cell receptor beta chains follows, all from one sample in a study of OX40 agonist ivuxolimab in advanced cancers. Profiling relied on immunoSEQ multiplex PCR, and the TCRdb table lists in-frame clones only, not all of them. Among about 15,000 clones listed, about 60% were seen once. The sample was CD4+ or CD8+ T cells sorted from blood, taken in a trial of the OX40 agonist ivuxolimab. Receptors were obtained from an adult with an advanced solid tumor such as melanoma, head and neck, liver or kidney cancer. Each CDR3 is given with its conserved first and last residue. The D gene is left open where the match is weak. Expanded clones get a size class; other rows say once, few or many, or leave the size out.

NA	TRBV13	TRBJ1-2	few	TGTGCCAGCAGCGGGGGCCGGGACGGCCGGGGCTACACCTTC	CASSGGRDGRGYTF
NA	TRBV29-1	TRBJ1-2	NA	TGCAGCGCCGTTTCTCTGGACAGTCTCAACTATGGCTACACCTTC	CSAVSLDSLNYGYTF
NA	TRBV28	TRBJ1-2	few	TGTGCCAGCAGATGGGGAAACTATGGCTACACCTTC	CASRWGNYGYTF
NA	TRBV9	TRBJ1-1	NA	TGTGCCAGCAGCGTAGAAGGGGTCTGGGACACTGAAGCTTTCTTT	CASSVEGVWDTEAFF
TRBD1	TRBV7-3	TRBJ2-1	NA	TGTGCCAGCAGCCTGGGACAGTACAATGAGCAGTTCTTC	CASSLGQYNEQFF
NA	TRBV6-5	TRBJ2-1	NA	TGTGCCAGCAGTTACTCCGCTAGCATCCACAATGAGCAGTTCTTC	CASSYSASIHNEQFF
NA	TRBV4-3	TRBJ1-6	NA	TGCGCCAGCAGCCGGCTAGGGGTCAGTAATTCACCCCTCCACTTT	CASSRLGVSNSPLHF
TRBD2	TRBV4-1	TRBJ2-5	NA	TGCGCCAGCAGCCAAGGCACCATAGCGGGGGGTGGGGAGACCCAGTACTTC	CASSQGTIAGGGETQYF
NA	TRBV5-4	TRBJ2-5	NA	TGTGCCAGCAGCTTGACAGGAAGAGGGGACCAAGAGACCCAGTACTTC	CASSLTGRGDQETQYF
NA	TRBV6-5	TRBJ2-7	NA	TGTGCCGCGGGCCGGGGAGCGACCTACGAGCAGTACTTC	CAAGRGATYEQYF
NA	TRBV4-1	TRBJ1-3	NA	TGCGCCAGCAGCCAAGGCCGACAGGCCAACTCTGGAAACACCATATATTTT	CASSQGRQANSGNTIYF
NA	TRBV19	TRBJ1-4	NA	TGTGCCAGTAGTCTCCCCCGCTCGGGTGCCGGGAAGCTGTTTTTT	CASSLPRSGAGKLFF
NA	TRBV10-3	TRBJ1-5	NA	TGTGCCATCAGTGAAGTCTTGGCTAGCAATCAGCCCCAGCATTTT	CAISEVLASNQPQHF
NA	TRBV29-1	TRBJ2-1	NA	TGCAGCGTTGTTCCGGGGTATGAGCAGTTCTTC	CSVVPGYEQFF
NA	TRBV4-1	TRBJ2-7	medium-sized	TGCGCCAGCAGCCAAGGCAAGGGCTACGAGCAGTACTTC	CASSQGKGYEQYF
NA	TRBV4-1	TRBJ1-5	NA	TGCGCCAGCAGCCGTTCGATTGTGGGGAATCAGCCCCAGCATTTT	CASSRSIVGNQPQHF
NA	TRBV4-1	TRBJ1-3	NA	TGCGCCAGCAGCCTATCAAGATACTCTGGAAACACCATATATTTT	CASSLSRYSGNTIYF
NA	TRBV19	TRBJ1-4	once	TGTGCCAGTAGTCTCCCCCGCTCGAGTGCCGGGAAGCTGTTTTTT	CASSLPRSSAGKLFF
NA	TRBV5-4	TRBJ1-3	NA	TGTGCCAGCAGCCCCGGACGGCACGAAGGGCGAAACACCATATATTTT	CASSPGRHEGRNTIYF
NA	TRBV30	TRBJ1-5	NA	TGTGCCTGGTTTACAGGGATAGGGAATCAGCCCCAGCATTTT	CAWFTGIGNQPQHF
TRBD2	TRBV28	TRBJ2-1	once	TGTGCCAGCAGTCCACCCGGCGGGGGTTTCTACAATGAGCAGTTCTTC	CASSPPGGGFYNEQFF
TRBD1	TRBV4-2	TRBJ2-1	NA	TGTGCCAGCAGCCAGGCGACAGGGTCCGATGAGCAGTTCTTC	CASSQATGSDEQFF
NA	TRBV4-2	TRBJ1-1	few	TGTGCCAGCAGCCAAGATGGCATACAAGCTTTCTTT	CASSQDGIQAFF
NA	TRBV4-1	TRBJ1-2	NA	TGCGCCAGCAGCCTTCGAACCGTGGGCTATGGCTACACCTTC	CASSLRTVGYGYTF
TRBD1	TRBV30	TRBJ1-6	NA	TGTGCCTGGAGTTCAGGGGGCGGCTATAATTCACCCCTCCACTTT	CAWSSGGGYNSPLHF
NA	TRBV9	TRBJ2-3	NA	TGTGCCAGCAGCGTAGGAGGACTCTTTACAGATACGCAGTATTTT	CASSVGGLFTDTQYF
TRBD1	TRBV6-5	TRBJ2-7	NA	TGTGCCAGCAGTTATGGACAGGGAGGCTCCTACGAGCAGTACTTC	CASSYGQGGSYEQYF
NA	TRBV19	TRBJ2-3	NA	TGTGCCAGTAGCGGAGGGACCGGTACCACAGATACGCAGTATTTT	CASSGGTGTTDTQYF
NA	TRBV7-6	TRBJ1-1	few	TGTGCCAGCAGCCCCCGACGGGACACTGAAGCTTTCTTT	CASSPRRDTEAFF
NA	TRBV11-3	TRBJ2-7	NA	TGTGCCAGCAGCCCCACAGGGTTCTACGAGCAGTACTTC	CASSPTGFYEQYF
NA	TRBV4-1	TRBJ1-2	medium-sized	TGCGCCAGCAGCCGAAGACCGGGCGACTATGGCTACACCTTC	CASSRRPGDYGYTF
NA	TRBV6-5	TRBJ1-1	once	TGTGCCACTTCGCTTCAGGTTACAAACACTGAAGCTTTCTTT	CATSLQVTNTEAFF
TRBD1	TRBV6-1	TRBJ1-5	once	TGTGCCAGCAGTGCCTTTGGACAGGTGAATCAGCCCCAGCATTTT	CASSAFGQVNQPQHF
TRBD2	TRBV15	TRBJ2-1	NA	TGTGCCACCAGCAGAGATACTAGCGGGATTTACAATGAGCAGTTCTTC	CATSRDTSGIYNEQFF
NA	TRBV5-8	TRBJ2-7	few	TGTGCCAGCAGCTTGTTCCTCGAGCAGTACTTC	CASSLFLEQYF
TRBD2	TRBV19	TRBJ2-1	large	TGTGCCAGTCAGTGGACTAGCGGGGGTTCTGAGCAGTTCTTC	CASQWTSGGSEQFF
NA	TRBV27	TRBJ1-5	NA	TGTGCCAGCAGTTTATCAGTAGTTAGCAATCAGCCCCAGCATTTT	CASSLSVVSNQPQHF
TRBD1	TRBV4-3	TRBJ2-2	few	TGCGCCAGCAGCCAACCCCCGGACAGGGGAAGGCGCACCGGGGAGCTGTTTTTT	CASSQPPDRGRRTGELFF
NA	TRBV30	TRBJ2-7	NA	TGTGCCTGGAGTACCAGGACCTACGAGCAGTACTTC	CAWSTRTYEQYF
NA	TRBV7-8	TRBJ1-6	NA	TGTGCCAGCAGCTTAATATCCGGGGCCAATTCACCCCTCCACTTT	CASSLISGANSPLHF
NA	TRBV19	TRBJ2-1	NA	TGTGCCAGTAGTATAGAAGGAGGGGGTCCCTACAATGAGCAGTTCTTC	CASSIEGGGPYNEQFF
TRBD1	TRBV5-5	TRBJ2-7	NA	TGTGCCAGCAGCTTCTTCGGGACAGGGCGGGACGAGCAGTACTTC	CASSFFGTGRDEQYF
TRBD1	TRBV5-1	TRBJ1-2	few	TGCGCCAGCAGCTTGACAGGGGGACCGGACGGCTACACCTTC	CASSLTGGPDGYTF
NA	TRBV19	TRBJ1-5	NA	TGTGCCAGTAGTATTCAGGGCAGCAATCAGCCCCAGCATTTT	CASSIQGSNQPQHF
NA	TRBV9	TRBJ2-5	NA	TGTGCCAGCAGCGACGACTTGCAAGAGACCCAGTACTTC	CASSDDLQETQYF
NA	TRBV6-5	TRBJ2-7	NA	TGTGCCAGCACCTACGCCTACGAGCAGTACTTC	CASTYAYEQYF
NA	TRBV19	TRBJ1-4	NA	TGTGCCAGTAGTTCAGTGCCGGGACGGGCTGAAAAACTGTTTTTT	CASSSVPGRAEKLFF
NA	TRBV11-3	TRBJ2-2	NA	TGTGCCAGCAGCTTGTACAGGGATAACACCGGGGAGCTGTTTTTT	CASSLYRDNTGELFF